The clone carrying this TCR beta chain has a handful of counts. The isolated RNA, all of it, was reverse transcribed, so expressed TCRB transcripts were what got sequenced. TCRdb's copy holds only in-frame clones and misses some; the assay was immunoSEQ multiplex PCR. This sample has 600,000 to 650,000 clones, with around 15% found just once. This entry comes from a study of beta chain features in type 1 diabetes. Per germline, CDR1 DFQATT and CDR2 SNEGSKA (reference sequence). The CDR3 extends over 10 amino acids. V was shortened by 0 bases and J by 11 bases, with 6 bases between the two germline ends.

The genes are TRBV20-1 and TRBJ2-3; possibly TRBD1 for D (5 bases). The source material was naive CD4+ T cells from blood. The clonotype originates from a man in his late teens or twenties in good health. CDR3 coding DNA: TGCAGTGCTAGAGATAGGGGGCAGTATTTT. Amino acids: CSARDRGQYF.